These 29 T cell receptor beta chains were sequenced from one sample in a study of T cells expressing NK-cell markers. TCRdb reprocessed the 5' RACE reads, with one entry per CDR3 protein and no DNA. The ten most abundant clones cover roughly 3.4% of a sample with about 550,000 distinct CDR3 sequences. The sequencing sample was made of blood T cells: a sorted CD56 or NKG2C T cell subset, CD4+ or CD8+ T cells, or bulk PBMC T cells (not recorded which). The receptors come from a man younger than 35 in good health.

The V gene is TRBV28, the J gene TRBJ2-5; TCRdb proposes TRBD2, but this gene call is untestable without DNA. The CDR3 totals 16 residues. Germline assignment: CDR1 MDHEN and CDR2 SYDVKM. CDR3 amino acids: CASSSAGTSGRETQYF.

CDR3 sequence: CASSPQENTEAFF. The chain carries TRBV7-7 and TRBJ1-1. This CDR3 has 13 amino acids. CDR1 is SSHAT and CDR2 is FNYEAQ in the germline V gene (reference sequence).

The chain is built from TRBV7-9 and TRBJ2-7; TCRdb's assignment of TRBD2 cannot be checked, as there is no DNA. Germline V gene sequence: CDR1 SEHNR, CDR2 FQNEAQ (reference sequence). The CDR3 is 15 residues long. The CDR3 spells CASSLFGAGVGEQYF.

This sequence joins TRBV19 and TRBJ2-3; the D call of TRBD2 rests on TCRdb alone, since no DNA is present to check it. The CDR3 spans 14 residues. The V gene's germline CDR1 is LNHDA and CDR2 SQIVND (reference sequence). CDR3 amino acids: CASSISRGADTQYF. The full variable domain, rest sourced from reference TRBV19 and TRBJ2-3, is DGGITQSPKYLFRKEGQNVTLSCEQNLNHDAMYWYRQDPGQGLRLIYYSQIVNDFQKGDIAEGYSVSREKKESFPLTVTSAQKNPTAFYLCASSISRGADTQYFGPGTRLTVL.

The chain employs TRBV10-3 and TRBJ2-1; TCRdb's D gene call, TRBD2, goes unchecked for lack of DNA. This CDR3 spans 14 amino acids. The germline V gene encodes CDR1 ENHRY and CDR2 SYGVKD. CDR3: CAITLAGGVNEQFF.

The chain carries TRBV29-1 and TRBJ1-5. The CDR3 has 13 amino acids. Germline CDR1 reads SQVTM; CDR2 reads ANQGSEA. The CDR3 region is CSVDDGGGQPQHF. Together with reference TRBV29-1 and TRBJ1-5, the CDR3 gives the full variable domain: SAVISQKPSRDICQRGTSLTIQCQVDSQVTMMFWYRQQPGQSLTLIATANQGSEATYESGFVIDKFPISRPNLTFSTLTVSNMSPEDSSIYLCSVDDGGGQPQHFGDGTRLSIL.

The chain recombines TRBV5-1 with TRBJ1-1. Germline lookup yields CDR1 SGHRS and CDR2 YFSETQ. The CDR3 extends over 13 amino acids. The CDR3 sequence: CASSLAVGIEAFF.

The V and J genes are TRBV6-6 and TRBJ1-3. The V gene's germline CDR1 is MNHNY and CDR2 SVGAGI (reference sequence). The CDR3 contains 12 residues. The CDR3 here is CASSYGGNTIYF.

The V gene is TRBV27, the J gene TRBJ2-1; the D call from TCRdb, TRBD2, cannot be confirmed without DNA. This CDR3 comprises 16 residues. The germline CDR1 and CDR2 sequences are MNHEY and SMNVEV (reference sequence). CDR3 residues: CASSPGRAGSYNEQFF.

J is TRBJ2-7 and V is TRBV24-1; there is no DNA to check the TCRdb D call of TRBD1. The germline V gene has CDR1 KGHDR and CDR2 SFDVKD. This CDR3 is 13 amino acids long. The CDR3 sequence is CATSDRNLYEQYF.

The chain has TRBV2 and TRBJ2-1; TCRdb lists TRBD2, though no DNA is available to test this call. The CDR3 runs 13 residues. Germline values: CDR1 SNHLY, CDR2 FYNNEI. Here the CDR3 reads CASKGTRGNEQFF.

The J gene is TRBJ2-1, the V gene TRBV4-1; TCRdb indicates TRBD2, and absent DNA this call remains unverified. This CDR3 spans 14 amino acids. Germline CDR1 is MGHRA and CDR2 is YSYEKL. CDR3 sequence: CASSQSDSGLEQFF.

The chain is built from TRBV6-1 and TRBJ2-3; TCRdb lists TRBD1, though no DNA is available to test this call. There are 17 residues in the CDR3. Per the germline V gene, CDR1 is MNHNS and CDR2 is SASEGT. CDR3 protein: CASSGQDPPGGPDTQYF.

The gene calls are TRBV5-4 and TRBJ2-2; TCRdb lists TRBD2, though no DNA is available to test this call. Per germline, CDR1 SGHNT and CDR2 YYREEE (reference sequence). This CDR3 is 17 amino acids long. The CDR3: CASSLEVSGANTGELFF.

The J gene is TRBJ2-7, the V gene TRBV7-2; TCRdb calls TRBD2, which cannot be checked without DNA. The CDR3 is made up of 13 amino acids. Germline-derived CDR1 and CDR2 are SGHTA and FQGNSA. CDR3 residues: CASSPVATYEQYF.

The gene calls are TRBV6-5 and TRBJ2-5. The CDR3 extends over 12 amino acids. The germline V gene encodes CDR1 MNHEY and CDR2 SVGAGI. This CDR3 reads CASRTGVETQYF.

The J gene is TRBJ2-3, the V gene TRBV6-5; no DNA is available, so the TRBD2 call from TCRdb remains unchecked. There are 16 residues in the CDR3. Germline V gives CDR1 MNHEY, CDR2 SVGAGI. CDR3: CASSLGLAGRLDTQYF.

This sequence joins TRBV9 and TRBJ2-1; no DNA is available, so the TRBD2 call from TCRdb remains unchecked. CDR3 size: 16 residues. Germline-derived CDR1 and CDR2 are SGDLS and YYNGEE. CDR3 residues: CASSATLAGEWNEQFF.

The V call is TRBV6-1, the J call TRBJ1-1; TCRdb names TRBD1, which stays unverified in the absence of DNA. The CDR3 extends over 15 amino acids. From germline, CDR1 is MNHNS and CDR2 SASEGT. The CDR3 here is CASSSDGGLNTEAFF.

The V call is TRBV10-2, the J call TRBJ2-2; TCRdb reports TRBD2, a call that lacks DNA to check it against. Germline assignment: CDR1 WSHSY and CDR2 SAAADI. The CDR3 loop spans 17 amino acids. The CDR3 spells CASSELLAAPNTGELFF.

The rearrangement links TRBV5-5 to TRBJ2-7; the TRBD1 assignment by TCRdb is unverifiable without DNA. CDR3 length: 12 residues. Per the germline V gene, CDR1 is SGHKS and CDR2 is YYEKEE (reference sequence). The CDR3 is CASSEGHYEQYF.

The rearrangement links TRBV28 to TRBJ2-7; lacking DNA, the TRBD2 call made by TCRdb goes unchecked. Germline loops: CDR1 MDHEN, CDR2 SYDVKM. This CDR3 is built from 14 residues. The CDR3 is CASSSPLASYEQYF.

The CDR3 here is CASSARDSLNTEAFF. This chain uses TRBV9 with TRBJ1-1; without DNA, the TCRdb call of TRBD1 cannot be checked. Germline-derived CDR1 and CDR2 are SGDLS and YYNGEE. CDR3 length equals 15 residues. The full variable domain, rest sourced from reference TRBV9 and TRBJ1-1, is DSGVTQTPKHLITATGQRVTLRCSPRSGDLSVYWYQQSLDQGLQFLIQYYNGEERAKGNILERFSAQQFPDLHSELNLSSLELGDSALYFCASSARDSLNTEAFFGQGTRLTVV.

The chain is built from TRBV12-3 or TRBV12-4 and TRBJ2-3; the TCRdb call, TRBD2, lacks DNA for checking. The CDR3 totals 17 residues. The CDR3 region is CASSRDIAGATTDTQYF.

J is TRBJ2-1 and V is TRBV18. This CDR3 is built from 14 residues. Germline lookup yields CDR1 KGHSH and CDR2 LQKENI. The CDR3 reads CASSPDRLSNEQFF.

This chain joins TRBV2 and TRBJ2-3; TCRdb gives TRBD2 as the D gene, but with no DNA this cannot be confirmed. The CDR3 covers 16 residues. Germline CDR1 reads SNHLY; CDR2 reads FYNNEI. The CDR3 sequence: CASRATSGLSTDTQYF.

The chain uses TRBV6-2 or TRBV6-3 and TRBJ2-7; there is no DNA to check the TCRdb D call of TRBD2. Germline CDR1 is MNHEY and CDR2 is SVGEGT. This CDR3 has 14 amino acids. CDR3 residues: CASSHQREGREQYF.

J is TRBJ2-7 and V is TRBV6-5; TCRdb's D gene call, TRBD2, goes unchecked for lack of DNA. Germline CDR1 is MNHEY and CDR2 is SVGAGI. The CDR3 has 15 amino acids. The CDR3 region is CASSSLAVSSYEQYF.

The chain couples TRBV20-1 to TRBJ2-7; without DNA, the TCRdb call of TRBD1 cannot be checked. CDR1 is DFQATT, CDR2 SNEGSKA, per germline (reference sequence). The CDR3 has 13 amino acids. This CDR3 is CSASGGLGLEQYF.